Below, 2 T cell receptor beta chains from the same sample are listed, as sequenced in a study of spatial heterogeneity in lung cancer. These receptors lack a known antigen. The time point: sample taken at primary tumor resection. Overall study findings and caveats: Tumor mutation count correlated with how many alpha and beta TCRs expanded intratumorally.

TCRdb reprocessed the 5' RACE reads via MiXCR and lists one record per CDR3 protein. The repertoire holds about 18,000 distinct CDR3 sequences, 9.5% to 10% seen once, with less than 25% in the top ten. This sample comprised lung tumor tissue, obtained at surgery. These TCRs come from a female donor with early-stage non-small cell lung cancer.

Concerning this clonotype: The library was built for alpha chains, so this beta chain is an off-target read and its size means little. The V call is TRBV24-1, the J call TRBJ2-1; D is uncertain. V was trimmed by 6 bases and J by 5 bases, leaving 7 bases between them. The CDR3 is made up of 12 amino acids. Germline V gene lookup returns CDR1 KGHDR and CDR2 SFDVKD. The CDR3 DNA reads TGTGCCACCAGTCGCCGGGACAATGAGCAGTTCTTC. Encoded protein: CATSRRDNEQFF.

Comments on this clonotype: This beta chain turned up in a library designed for alpha chains; as an off-target read, its abundance says little. The V gene is TRBV29-1, the J gene TRBJ2-5; 9 nucleotides agree with TRBD2. This CDR3 region has 15 residues. CDR1 and CDR2 from the germline V gene are SQVTM and ANQGSEA. Unmatched junction bases numbered 6, after V lost 4 bases and J lost 0 bases. CDR3 sequence reads: CSVAGIAGDQETQYF. Written as DNA, the CDR3 is TGCAGCGTTGCAGGGATAGCGGGAGACCAAGAGACCCAGTACTTC.